The TCR beta chain described here comes from a study of T cell changes during pregnancy in multiple sclerosis. Trimming cost V 3 bases and J 4 bases, with 10 bases left between them. The CDR3 is 14 amino acids. Germline lookup yields CDR1 SNHLY and CDR2 FYNNEI. Generated by immunoSEQ multiplex PCR, the TCRdb table keeps only in-frame clones and is missing some. The data contain 25,000 to 35,000 clones, approximately 88% of them seen just once; the ten biggest clones take up approximately 8.7%. With regard to this clone: This same CDR3 is encoded by further DNA sequences in the sample.

The chain joins TRBV2 to TRBJ1-5, with D uncertain. Sequencing used CD8+ T cells from peripheral blood mononuclear cells, obtained in the first trimester of pregnancy. This TCR derives from a female donor with multiple sclerosis, enrolled in a pregnancy study. The CDR3 sequence is CASSESGSNQPQHF. CDR3 DNA: TGTGCCAGCAGTGAGAGTGGGAGTAATCAGCCCCAGCATTTT.